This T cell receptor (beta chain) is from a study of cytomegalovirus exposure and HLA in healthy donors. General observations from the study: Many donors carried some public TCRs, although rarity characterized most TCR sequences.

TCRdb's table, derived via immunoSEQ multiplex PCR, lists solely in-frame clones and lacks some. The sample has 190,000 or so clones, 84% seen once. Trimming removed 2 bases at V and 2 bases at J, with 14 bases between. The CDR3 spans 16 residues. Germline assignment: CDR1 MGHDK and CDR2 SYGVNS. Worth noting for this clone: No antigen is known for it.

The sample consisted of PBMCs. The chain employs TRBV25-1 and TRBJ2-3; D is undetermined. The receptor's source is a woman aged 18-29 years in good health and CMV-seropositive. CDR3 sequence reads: CASSETPIGATDTQYF. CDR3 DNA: TGTGCCAGCAGTGAAACTCCGATAGGAGCCACAGATACGCAGTATTTT.